The 3 T cell receptor beta chains presented below share a single source sample, sequenced in a study of T cell responses to AZD1222 COVID-19 vaccine. Libraries were prepared by immunoSEQ multiplex PCR; TCRdb keeps only in-frame clonotypes and omits some of them. The data contain about 96,000 clones, 80% to 90% of them seen just once; the ten biggest clones take up 1.5% to 2%. The material was peripheral blood, obtained on day 0 of AZD1222 vaccination. Receptors originate from an adult in good health.

The genes are TRBV2 and TRBJ1-1; D is unclear. Germline V gene data show CDR1 as SNHLY and CDR2 as FYNNEI. Deletions cut 7 bases from V and 3 bases from J, with 3 bases between. The CDR3 loop spans 10 amino acids. The CDR3 sequence is CASKYTEAFF. DNA of the CDR3: TGTGCCAGCAAATACACTGAAGCTTTCTTT.

The chain combines TRBV4-2 with TRBJ2-1; perhaps D is TRBD1 or TRBD2 (5 bases each). This CDR3 region has 16 residues. With 0 bases removed from V and 1 base from J, the gap between germline ends came to 10 bases. Germline V gene data show CDR1 as LGHNA and CDR2 as YNFKEQ. The CDR3 loop reads CASSQDWDRSYNEQFF. The CDR3 DNA is TGTGCCAGCAGCCAAGACTGGGACCGATCCTACAATGAGCAGTTCTTC.

V gene TRBV11-2 combines with J gene TRBJ1-1, with D possibly matching TRBD1 (6 bases). The CDR3 totals 14 residues. Trimming shortened V by 0 bases and J by 5 bases, and 10 bases separated the two germline ends. Per germline, CDR1 SGHAT and CDR2 FQNNGV. The CDR3 spells CASSLEGAITEAFF. CDR3 DNA: TGTGCCAGCAGCTTAGAGGGGGCAATTACTGAAGCTTTCTTT.